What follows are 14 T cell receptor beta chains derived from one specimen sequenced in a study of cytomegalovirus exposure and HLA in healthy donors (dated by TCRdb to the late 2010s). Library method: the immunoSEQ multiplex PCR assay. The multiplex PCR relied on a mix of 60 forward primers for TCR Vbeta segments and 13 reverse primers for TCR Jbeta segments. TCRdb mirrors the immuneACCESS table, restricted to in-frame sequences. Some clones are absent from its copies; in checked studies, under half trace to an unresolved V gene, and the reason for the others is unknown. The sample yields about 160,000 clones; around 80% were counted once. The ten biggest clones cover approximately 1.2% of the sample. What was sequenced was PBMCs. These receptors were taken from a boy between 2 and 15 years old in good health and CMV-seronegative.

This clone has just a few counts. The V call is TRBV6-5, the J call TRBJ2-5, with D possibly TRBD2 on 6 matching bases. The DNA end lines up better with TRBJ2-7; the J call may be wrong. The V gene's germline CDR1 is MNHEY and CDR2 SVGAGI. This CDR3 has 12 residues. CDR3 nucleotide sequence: TGTGCCAGCAGCTCGGGACTTTACGAGCAGTACTTC. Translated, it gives CASSSGLYEQYF.

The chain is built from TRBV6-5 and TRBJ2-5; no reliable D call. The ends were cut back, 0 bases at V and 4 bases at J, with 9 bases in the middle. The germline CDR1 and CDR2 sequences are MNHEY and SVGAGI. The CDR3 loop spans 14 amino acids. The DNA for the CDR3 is TGTGCCAGCAGTTACTCGATGCTAGGAGAGACCCAGTACTTC. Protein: CASSYSMLGETQYF.

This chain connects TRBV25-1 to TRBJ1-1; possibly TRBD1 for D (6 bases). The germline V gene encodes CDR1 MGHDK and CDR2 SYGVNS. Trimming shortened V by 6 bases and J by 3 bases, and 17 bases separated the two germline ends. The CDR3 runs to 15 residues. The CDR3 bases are TGTGCCAGCAGGTTAGGGGCTACAGGGCACACTGAAGCTTTCTTT. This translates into CASRLGATGHTEAFF.

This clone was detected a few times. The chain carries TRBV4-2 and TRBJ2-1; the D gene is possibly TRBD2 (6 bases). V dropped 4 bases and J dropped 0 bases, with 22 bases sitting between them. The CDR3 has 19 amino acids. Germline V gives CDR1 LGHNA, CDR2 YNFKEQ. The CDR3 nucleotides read TGTGCCAGCAGCCCCGGGGGAAGTTGGCCCAGGAGCTCCTACAATGAGCAGTTCTTC. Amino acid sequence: CASSPGGSWPRSSYNEQFF.

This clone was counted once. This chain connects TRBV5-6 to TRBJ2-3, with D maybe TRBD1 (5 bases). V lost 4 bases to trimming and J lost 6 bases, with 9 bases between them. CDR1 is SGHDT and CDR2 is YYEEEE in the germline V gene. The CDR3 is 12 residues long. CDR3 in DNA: TGTGCCAGCAGCGGACACAGGGATACGCAGTATTTT. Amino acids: CASSGHRDTQYF.

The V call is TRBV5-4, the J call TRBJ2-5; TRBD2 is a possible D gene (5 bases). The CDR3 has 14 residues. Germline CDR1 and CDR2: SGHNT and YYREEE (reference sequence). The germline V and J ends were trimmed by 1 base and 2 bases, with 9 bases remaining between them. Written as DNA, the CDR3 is TGTGCCAGCAGCTTGAGCGGTGAACAAGAGACCCAGTACTTC. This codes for CASSLSGEQETQYF.

CDR3: CAMGEAGGQDEQYF. In DNA, the CDR3 is TGTGCCATGGGTGAAGCGGGAGGGCAGGACGAGCAGTACTTC. V is TRBV10-3 and J is TRBJ2-7, with 10 bases fitting TRBD2. The J segment lost 5 bases and the V segment lost 9 bases, leaving 10 bases of the junction unmatched. Germline V gene sequence: CDR1 ENHRY, CDR2 SYGVKD. This CDR3 has 14 amino acids.

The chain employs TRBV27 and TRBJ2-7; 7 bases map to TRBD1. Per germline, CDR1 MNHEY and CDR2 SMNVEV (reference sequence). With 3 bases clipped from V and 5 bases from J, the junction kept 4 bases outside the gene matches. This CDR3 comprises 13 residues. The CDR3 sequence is CASSFDRAHEQYF. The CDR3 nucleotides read TGTGCCAGCAGTTTCGACAGGGCCCACGAGCAGTACTTC.

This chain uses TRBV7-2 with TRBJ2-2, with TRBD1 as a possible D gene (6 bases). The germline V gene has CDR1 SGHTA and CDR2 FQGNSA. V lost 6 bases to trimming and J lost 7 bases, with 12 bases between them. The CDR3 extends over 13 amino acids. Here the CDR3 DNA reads TGTGCCAGCAGAACAGGGTTCGGCGGGGAGCTGTTTTTT. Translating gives CASRTGFGGELFF.

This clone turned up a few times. CDR3 nucleotides: TGTGCCAGCAGCTATGGGACAGGGGGCAATCAGCCCCAGCATTTT. Residues: CASSYGTGGNQPQHF. The V gene is TRBV5-5, the J gene TRBJ1-5, with 10 bases lining up with TRBD1. The CDR3 consists of 15 residues. The germline gives CDR1 SGHKS, CDR2 YYEKEE (reference sequence). The junction had 2 bases not matched to a gene; V was cut back by 3 bases and J by 2 bases.

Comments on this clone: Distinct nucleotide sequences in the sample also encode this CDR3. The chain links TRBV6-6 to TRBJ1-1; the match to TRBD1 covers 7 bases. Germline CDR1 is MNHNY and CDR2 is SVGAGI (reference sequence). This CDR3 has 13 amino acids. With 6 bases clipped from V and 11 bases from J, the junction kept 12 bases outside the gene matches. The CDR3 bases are TGTGCCAGCAGCCCAGGGCCACAGGGGATCGCTTTCTTT. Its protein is CASSPGPQGIAFF.

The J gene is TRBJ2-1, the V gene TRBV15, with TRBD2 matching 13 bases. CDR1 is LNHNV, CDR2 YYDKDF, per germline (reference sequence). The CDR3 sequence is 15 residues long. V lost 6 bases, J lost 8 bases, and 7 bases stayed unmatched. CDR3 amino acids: CATRKTSGRIYEQFF. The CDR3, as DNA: TGTGCCACCAGGAAGACTAGCGGGAGGATCTATGAGCAGTTCTTC.

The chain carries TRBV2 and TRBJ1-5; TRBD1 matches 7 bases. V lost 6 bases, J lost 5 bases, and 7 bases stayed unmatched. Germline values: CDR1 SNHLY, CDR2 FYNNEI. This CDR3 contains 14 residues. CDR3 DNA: TGTGCCAGCAGCAGGGGGACAGCTGATCAGCCCCAGCATTTT. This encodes CASSRGTADQPQHF.

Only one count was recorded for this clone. The CDR3, as DNA: TGTGCCAGCAGCTTAGCGCGGGGGGGGAACACTGAAGCTTTCTTT. Amino acids: CASSLARGGNTEAFF. The V call is TRBV13, the J call TRBJ1-1; a possible D gene is TRBD1 (5 bases). The CDR3 runs to 15 residues. The germline CDR1 and CDR2 sequences are PRHDT and FYEKMQ (reference sequence). With 1 base removed from V and 1 base from J, the gap between germline ends came to 10 bases.